The 14 T cell receptor beta chains listed next were all sequenced from one sample in a study of radiotherapy plus CTLA-4 blockade in lung cancer. The protocol was immunoSEQ multiplex PCR, while the TCRdb copy is restricted to in-frame clones and leaves out a portion. This sample has some 70,000 clones, with approximately 79% found just once. The sequencing here drew on peripheral blood, taken from a patient treated with radiotherapy plus ipilimumab. The receptors here all came from a human donor with non-small cell lung cancer who had a complete response to radiotherapy plus ipilimumab.

V gene TRBV5-4 combines with J gene TRBJ1-2; possibly TRBD1 for D (6 bases). Germline assignment: CDR1 SGHNT and CDR2 YYREEE (reference sequence). V was cut by 0 bases and J by 4 bases, with 7 bases left in between. The CDR3 loop spans 13 amino acids. Here the CDR3 reads CASSLDRAYGYTF. The CDR3 nucleotides read TGTGCCAGCAGCTTGGACAGGGCCTATGGCTACACCTTC.

The CDR3: CASSPHPGLAGRTDTQYF. CDR3 in DNA: TGTGCCAGCAGCCCCCACCCGGGTCTAGCGGGACGCACAGATACGCAGTATTTT. The chain is built from TRBV7-2 and TRBJ2-3; 9 bases are a match to TRBD2. The CDR3 is 18 residues long. Unmatched junction bases numbered 13, after V lost 5 bases and J lost 1 base. Germline lookup yields CDR1 SGHTA and CDR2 FQGNSA.

The CDR3: CASRPGLGPSSTDTQYF. The CDR3 coding sequence is TGTGCCAGCAGACCCGGACTAGGTCCTTCGAGCACAGATACGCAGTATTTT. V and J are TRBV7-9 and TRBJ2-3; TRBD2 matches 7 bases. The junction had 12 bases not matched to a gene; V was cut back by 6 bases and J by 0 bases. CDR3 length: 17 amino acids. Germline CDR1 is SEHNR and CDR2 is FQNEAQ (reference sequence).

The rearrangement joins TRBV5-5 to TRBJ2-3; 10 bases match TRBD1. The CDR3 is made up of 15 amino acids. V lost 5 bases and J lost 3; bases outside the gene matches: 6. Looked up from germline, CDR1 is SGHKS and CDR2 is YYEKEE (reference sequence). DNA of the CDR3: TGTGCCAGCAGTCCCACGGGACAGGGGACAGATACGCAGTATTTT. It encodes CASSPTGQGTDTQYF.

This clone was observed a few times. This chain connects TRBV6-5 to TRBJ1-2, with a possible D match to TRBD1 (5 bases). V was cut by 2 bases and J by 11 bases, with 9 bases left in between. The CDR3 is made up of 11 amino acids. CDR1 MNHEY and CDR2 SVGAGI come from the germline V gene. The DNA of the CDR3 is TGTGCCAGCAGTTACATGGGGGGGTACACCTTC. Encoded protein: CASSYMGGYTF.

This chain links TRBV9 with TRBJ2-1; D uncertain. V lost 3 bases, J lost 0 bases, and 10 bases lay in between. This CDR3 is 15 amino acids long. Germline CDR1 is SGDLS and CDR2 is YYNGEE. CDR3 protein: CASSDGGYSYNEQFF. CDR3 DNA: TGTGCCAGCAGCGACGGCGGATACTCCTACAATGAGCAGTTCTTC.

The V call is TRBV7-2, the J call TRBJ1-6; 12 nucleotides match TRBD1. Germline V lookup: CDR1 SGHTA, CDR2 FQGNSA. The CDR3 has 19 residues. The J segment lost 1 base and the V segment lost 5 bases, leaving 9 bases of the junction unmatched. CDR3 protein: CASSSSGTGGFSYNSPLHF. CDR3 nucleotide sequence: TGTGCCAGCAGCAGCTCCGGGACAGGGGGCTTTTCCTATAATTCACCCCTCCACTTT. The full variable domain, its missing parts supplied by reference TRBV7-2 and TRBJ1-6, is GAGVSQSPSNKVTEKGKDVELRCDPISGHTALYWYRQSLGQGLEFLIYFQGNSAPDKSGLPSDRFSAERTGGSVSTLTIQRTQQEDSAVYLCASSSSGTGGFSYNSPLHFGNGTRLTVT.

The sample holds one count of this clone. The rearrangement uses TRBV7-2 and TRBJ2-3; D possibly corresponds to TRBD2 (5 bases). This CDR3 contains 15 residues. Germline V gives CDR1 SGHTA, CDR2 FQGNSA. V lost 3 bases, J lost 1 base, and 11 bases lay in between. The CDR3 nucleotides are TGTGCCAGCAGCTTGAGGGCGTGGGGCACAGATACGCAGTATTTT. Protein: CASSLRAWGTDTQYF.

J is TRBJ2-1 and V is TRBV5-4, with 9 bases lining up with TRBD2. The ends lost 4 bases at V and 9 bases at J; junction bases unmatched: 14. The CDR3 has 16 residues. Germline V gene lookup returns CDR1 SGHNT and CDR2 YYREEE (reference sequence). The chain's CDR3 is CASSPGGGRALFEQFF. CDR3 DNA sequence: TGTGCCAGCAGCCCGGGGGGCGGGAGGGCCCTCTTTGAGCAGTTCTTC.

The CDR3 here is CASRPAGPGNYGYTF. The DNA of the CDR3 is TGCGCCAGCAGACCGGCAGGGCCCGGGAACTATGGCTACACCTTC. The J gene is TRBJ1-2, the V gene TRBV5-1; tentatively, D is TRBD1 (5 bases). Trimming removed 5 bases at V and 2 bases at J, with 16 bases between. Germline-derived CDR1 and CDR2 are SGHRS and YFSETQ. The CDR3 contains 15 residues.

This chain connects TRBV6-1 to TRBJ1-1; D possibly corresponds to TRBD1 (6 bases). This CDR3 has 13 residues. In germline, CDR1 is MNHNS, CDR2 SASEGT. The V gene lost 5 bases and the J gene lost 1 base, with 8 bases spanning the gap. CDR3 coding DNA: TGTGCCAGCAGTCGGGACAAGAACACTGAAGCTTTCTTT. Translation: CASSRDKNTEAFF.

This clone occurred a few times. This chain uses TRBV11-2 with TRBJ2-1; the match to TRBD1 covers 7 bases. V shed 2 bases and J 4 bases; nucleotides not matched to a gene: 2. The length of the CDR3 is 14 residues. From germline, CDR1 is SGHAT and CDR2 FQNNGV. CDR3 region: CASSLLTGYNEQFF. DNA for the CDR3: TGTGCCAGCAGCTTACTGACAGGGTACAATGAGCAGTTCTTC.

The chain links TRBV9 to TRBJ2-2; no definite D call. Per the germline V gene, CDR1 is SGDLS and CDR2 is YYNGEE. CDR3 length: 13 amino acids. The germline V and J ends were trimmed by 0 bases and 7 bases, with 7 bases remaining between them. For the CDR3, the DNA is TGTGCCAGCAGCGTAGGAGTTAGCGGGGAGCTGTTTTTT. Translated, it gives CASSVGVSGELFF.

This clone appeared a few times. The V and J genes are TRBV12-2 and TRBJ2-3. TRBV12-2 is assigned pseudogene status. This CDR3 has 22 residues. The CDR3: CASRFMQRRWYLEVWPTDTQYF. The CDR3 DNA is TGTGCAAGTCGCTTTATGCAGAGAAGGTGGTACCTCGAAGTTTGGCCCACAGATACGCAGTATTTT.